This note documents a single TCR beta chain sequence. What antigen it recognizes has not been identified. No qualities accompany the bases; no much larger clone lies one base away. These data are taken from a study of early T cells in non-severe SARS-CoV-2 infection (dated by TCRdb to the early 2020s). In terms of the full investigation: TCR sequencing used bulk RNA from unsorted whole blood, so alpha and beta chains could not be paired.

A case-control design nested within a healthcare worker cohort in London, UK, was used, with weekly nasopharyngeal swab PCR tests and blood sampling performed. Healthcare workers were recruited between 23 and 31 March 2020, during the week of the UK lockdown, and were followed weekly for up to roughly 15 weeks. Library preparation employed 5' RACE. The sequencer was a NextSeq 500. In the TCR library protocol, unique molecular identifiers were attached to individual cDNA molecules to correct for PCR bias and sequencing error. TCR alpha and beta chains were both sequenced, and the abundances of alpha and beta sequences in each sample were closely correlated with each other. Per the source publication's procedure: V gene, J gene and CDR3 annotation of TCR sequences was performed with Decombinator V4. TCRs were defined as expanded if a significant change between any two time points was detected under a Poisson model with p below 0.0001. TCR abundances were normalised to the total number of TCRs sequenced per sample and were expressed as counts per million. MAIT TCRs were defined by TRAV1-2 paired with TRAJ12, TRAJ20 or TRAJ33, and iNKT TCRs by TRAV10 paired with TRAJ18. VDJdb, accessed on 1 November 2021, was searched for TCRs annotated for CMV, EBV and SARS-CoV-2, and TCRs annotated for more than one antigen were excluded. TCRdb reanalyzed the raw reads on its own, using fastp at Q25 for trimming and MiXCR for clone calling, and kept in-frame beta chains. Each entry merges the rows of one CDR3 protein and shows their most common DNA and genes. These V and J calls rely on TCRdb rather than the paper's analysis. In this sample the table shows some 62,000 distinct CDR3 sequences, 8% to 10% of which occur a single time. Roughly 1.2% of the sample belongs to the ten largest clones.

The germline V gene provides CDR1 SQVTM and CDR2 ANQGSEA. From V the trimming removes 4 bases and from J it removes 2 bases, while the gene matches leave 4 bases of the junction unaccounted for. From its cysteine to its phenylalanine, the CDR3 spans 13 amino acids. The kept DNA is CDR3 alone, 39 bases in frame from the first base. General study outcomes and caveats: VDJdb matching was skewed toward anti-spike CD8 responses and likely underestimated virus-specific expansions by missing private and CD4 specificities.

What was sequenced was whole blood. In this chain, TRBV29-1 is recombined with TRBJ1-1, with 7 central nucleotides matching TRBD1. The sequence was collected from an adult who was a healthcare worker with PCR-confirmed SARS-CoV-2 infection or an uninfected control (not recorded which). CDR3 protein: CSVAGTANTEAFF. The nucleotide sequence reads TGCAGCGTTGCCGGGACAGCTAACACTGAAGCTTTCTTT.